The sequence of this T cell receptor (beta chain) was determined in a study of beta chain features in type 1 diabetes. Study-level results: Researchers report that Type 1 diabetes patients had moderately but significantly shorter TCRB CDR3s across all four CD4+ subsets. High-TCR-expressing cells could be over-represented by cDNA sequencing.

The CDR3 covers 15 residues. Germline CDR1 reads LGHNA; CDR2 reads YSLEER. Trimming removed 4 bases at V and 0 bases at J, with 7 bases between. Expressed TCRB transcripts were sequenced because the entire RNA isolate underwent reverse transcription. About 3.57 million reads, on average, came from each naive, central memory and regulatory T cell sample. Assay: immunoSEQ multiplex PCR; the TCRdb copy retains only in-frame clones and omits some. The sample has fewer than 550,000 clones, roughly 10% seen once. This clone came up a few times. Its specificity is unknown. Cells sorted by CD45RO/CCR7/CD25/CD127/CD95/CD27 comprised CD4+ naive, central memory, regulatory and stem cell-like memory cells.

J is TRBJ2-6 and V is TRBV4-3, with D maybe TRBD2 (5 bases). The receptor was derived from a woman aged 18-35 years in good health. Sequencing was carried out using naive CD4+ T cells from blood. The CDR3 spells CASSPEGSGANVLTF. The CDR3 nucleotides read TGCGCCAGCAGCCCCGAGGGCTCTGGGGCCAACGTCCTGACTTTC.